This record concerns one T cell receptor beta chain sequence. The entry originates in a study of radiation and T cells in renal cell carcinoma. As for time point: blood 2 weeks post-SBRT. Regarding treatment: 15 Gy SBRT to primary tumor, nephrectomy 4 weeks later. This renal cell carcinoma was of the clear cell type. The germline V gene has CDR1 PRHDT and CDR2 FYEKMQ (reference sequence). V shed 0 bases, J shed 7 bases, and the junction held 4 bases outside the gene matches. This CDR3 region has 15 residues. The data were produced by immunoSEQ multiplex PCR, yet TCRdb's version contains in-frame clones alone and is incomplete. The table includes 100,000 to 150,000 clones, around 81% detected once.

V is TRBV13 and J is TRBJ2-4; 9 nucleotides agree with TRBD2. This receptor was obtained from a man aged 45-65 years with renal cell carcinoma. Specimen: blood, collected from a patient whose treatment included radiotherapy and nephrectomy. The CDR3: CASSLGGTSRNIQYF. DNA for the CDR3: TGTGCCAGCAGCTTAGGAGGGACTAGCCGGAACATTCAGTACTTC.